The T cell receptor beta chain described here comes from a study of neurological immune-mediated disorders. This clonotype showed up many times. MiXCR was run by TCRdb on the 5' RACE reads, yielding one entry per CDR3 protein. The table records some 71,000 distinct CDR3 sequences, approximately 10% of them present only once. The time point denotes: longitudinal time-point 1 (baseline). The germline V gene has CDR1 SGHAT and CDR2 FQNNGV. Losses at the gene ends were 5 bases for V and 1 base for J; bases not matched to a gene: 11. The CDR3 sequence is 17 residues long. This TCR came from a man in his thirties or forties in good health. The sequencing sample was made of PBMCs. The chain couples TRBV11-2 to TRBJ2-3; 8 bases align to TRBD2. CDR3 sequence reads: CASSAGSGILGTDTQYF. The DNA of the CDR3 is TGTGCCAGCAGCGCAGGTAGCGGGATCCTTGGCACAGATACGCAGTATTTT.